This TCR beta chain was found in a study of T cells in Graves' hyperthyroidism and ophthalmopathy. Template material for amplifying TCR beta CDR3 regions consisted of RNA transcripts. A first-round RT-PCR of the TCR CDR3 used the HTBI primer set. TCRdb itself ran the multiplex PCR reads through MiXCR, one entry per CDR3 protein. The sample contains hundreds of thousands of distinct CDR3 sequences, roughly 13% of which appear only once. Uncontrolled infection, other autoimmune disease, pregnancy or lactation led to exclusion. This clonotype was counted ten times or more. Its matching antigen is unknown. This CDR3 region has 16 residues. Unmatched junction bases numbered 6, after V lost 0 bases and J lost 5 bases. CDR1 is MNHEY, CDR2 SVGAGI, per germline. Study-wide points: Blood held most thyroid clonotypes expanded above 0.001 frequency.

The material sequenced was blood. The sequence was obtained from a woman younger than 45 with Graves' hyperthyroidism that later progressed to Graves' ophthalmopathy. The rearrangement links TRBV6-5 to TRBJ2-2, with TRBD2 matching over 7 bases. The DNA for the CDR3 is TGTGCCAGCAGTTACTCGCCTAGCGGAAGTACCGGGGAGCTGTTTTTT. It translates to CASSYSPSGSTGELFF.